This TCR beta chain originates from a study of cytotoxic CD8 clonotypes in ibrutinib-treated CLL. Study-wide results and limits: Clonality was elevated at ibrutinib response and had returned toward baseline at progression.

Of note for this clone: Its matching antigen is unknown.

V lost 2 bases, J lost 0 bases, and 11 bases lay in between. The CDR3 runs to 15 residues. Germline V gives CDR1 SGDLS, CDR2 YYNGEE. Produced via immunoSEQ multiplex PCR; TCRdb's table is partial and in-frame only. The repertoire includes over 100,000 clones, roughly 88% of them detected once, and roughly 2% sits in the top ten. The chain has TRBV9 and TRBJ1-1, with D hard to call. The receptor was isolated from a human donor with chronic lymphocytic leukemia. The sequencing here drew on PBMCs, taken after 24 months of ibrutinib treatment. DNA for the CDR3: TGTGCCAGCAGCGTCATTGGGAGTATGAACACTGAAGCTTTCTTT. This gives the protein CASSVIGSMNTEAFF.